A selection of T cell receptor beta chains follows, all from one sample in a study of T cell responses to AZD1222 COVID-19 vaccine. Profiling relied on immunoSEQ multiplex PCR, and the TCRdb table lists in-frame clones only, not all of them. The data contain about 120,000 clones, approximately 83% of them singletons. The specimen comprised peripheral blood, sampled on day 0 of MenACWY control vaccination. The receptors shown here come from an adult in good health. Each CDR3 is given with its conserved first and last residue. A D gene is named only where the DNA matches it firmly. Not every row has a clone size; where given, it reads once, few, many or a size class.

clone_size: NA
d_call: TRBD2
v_call: TRBV4-3
j_call: TRBJ2-3
cdr3_nt: TGCGCCAGCAGCCACAGACTAGCGGGCACAGATACGCAGTATTTT
cdr3_aa: CASSHRLAGTDTQYF

clone_size: NA
d_call: NA
v_call: TRBV18
j_call: TRBJ1-2
cdr3_nt: TGTGCCAGCTCACCACCGGGCAGGGTGGGGAACTATGGCTACACCTTC
cdr3_aa: CASSPPGRVGNYGYTF

clone_size: NA
d_call: TRBD2
v_call: TRBV4-2
j_call: TRBJ2-1
cdr3_nt: TGTGCCAGCAGCCACCTAGCGGGGGGGCCGAATGAGCAGTTCTTC
cdr3_aa: CASSHLAGGPNEQFF

clone_size: NA
d_call: TRBD1
v_call: TRBV5-3
j_call: TRBJ2-4
cdr3_nt: TGTGCCAGAAGCCCCTTCCAGGTCTTTCGACAGGGGATAGCCAAAAACATTCAGTACTTC
cdr3_aa: CARSPFQVFRQGIAKNIQYF

clone_size: NA
d_call: NA
v_call: TRBV27
j_call: TRBJ2-1
cdr3_nt: TGTGCCAGCAGCTCCTCCCGGGACTCTTACAATGAGCAGTTCTTC
cdr3_aa: CASSSSRDSYNEQFF

clone_size: NA
d_call: NA
v_call: TRBV6-2/TRBV6-3
j_call: TRBJ1-2
cdr3_nt: TGTGCCAGCAGCATATTAGGGAGGAACTATGGCTACACCTTC
cdr3_aa: CASSILGRNYGYTF

clone_size: NA
d_call: NA
v_call: TRBV12-3/TRBV12-4
j_call: TRBJ2-7
cdr3_nt: TGTGCCAGCAGTGCCATTAACGAGCAGTACTTC
cdr3_aa: CASSAINEQYF

clone_size: NA
d_call: NA
v_call: TRBV29-1
j_call: TRBJ1-2
cdr3_nt: TGCAGCGTAATAGAGGGCGGCTATGGCTACACCTTC
cdr3_aa: CSVIEGGYGYTF

clone_size: few
d_call: NA
v_call: TRBV13
j_call: TRBJ1-3
cdr3_nt: TGTGCCAGCTCAGGGACTGGAAACACCATATATTTT
cdr3_aa: CASSGTGNTIYF

clone_size: few
d_call: TRBD1
v_call: TRBV29-1
j_call: TRBJ1-1
cdr3_nt: TGCAGCGCAACCTCCCCGACAGGGGACACTGAAGCTTTCTTT
cdr3_aa: CSATSPTGDTEAFF

clone_size: NA
d_call: NA
v_call: TRBV2
j_call: TRBJ1-6
cdr3_nt: TGTGCCAGCAGCAGGACAGCCTCGGTAAATTCACCCCTCCACTTT
cdr3_aa: CASSRTASVNSPLHF

clone_size: NA
d_call: TRBD1
v_call: TRBV19
j_call: TRBJ1-4
cdr3_nt: TGTGCCAGTAGCAGCGGGACAGGGGGGTTGGATGAAAAACTGTTTTTT
cdr3_aa: CASSSGTGGLDEKLFF

clone_size: few
d_call: NA
v_call: TRBV29-1
j_call: TRBJ2-1
cdr3_nt: TGCAGCGTCGCCAAACAACCTTTAGCAAATGAGCAGTTCTTC
cdr3_aa: CSVAKQPLANEQFF

clone_size: NA
d_call: TRBD1
v_call: TRBV7-6
j_call: TRBJ1-5
cdr3_nt: TGTGCCAGCAGCTCCTCAGGGGGCGCGAGGCATCAGCCCCAGCATTTT
cdr3_aa: CASSSSGGARHQPQHF

clone_size: NA
d_call: NA
v_call: TRBV12-2
j_call: TRBJ2-7
cdr3_nt: TGTGCAAGTCGCTTATTCACCTTTGGGGGTCCCTACGAGCAGTACTTC
cdr3_aa: CASRLFTFGGPYEQYF

clone_size: NA
d_call: NA
v_call: TRBV5-1
j_call: TRBJ1-2
cdr3_nt: TGCGCCAGCAGCGCCCGGGACACCGCTAACTATGGCTACACCTTC
cdr3_aa: CASSARDTANYGYTF

clone_size: NA
d_call: TRBD1
v_call: TRBV6-5
j_call: TRBJ2-7
cdr3_nt: TGTGCCAGCAGGATAGCAGGGGGCGACGAGCAGTACTTC
cdr3_aa: CASRIAGGDEQYF

clone_size: once
d_call: NA
v_call: TRBV5-5
j_call: TRBJ2-2
cdr3_nt: TGTGCCAGCAGCTTGGTGGGAAACACCGGGGAGCTGTTTTTT
cdr3_aa: CASSLVGNTGELFF

clone_size: NA
d_call: TRBD1
v_call: TRBV5-4
j_call: TRBJ2-3
cdr3_nt: TGTGCCAGCAGCTCGTTAGACAGGGATCCAGATACGCAGTATTTT
cdr3_aa: CASSSLDRDPDTQYF

clone_size: NA
d_call: TRBD1
v_call: TRBV29-1
j_call: TRBJ1-2
cdr3_nt: TGCAGCGCAATACAGGGGCTTAGGGATGGCTACACCTTC
cdr3_aa: CSAIQGLRDGYTF

clone_size: NA
d_call: NA
v_call: TRBV28
j_call: TRBJ1-5
cdr3_nt: TGTGCCAGCAGCCGTTTGGGGAATCAGCCCCAGCATTTT
cdr3_aa: CASSRLGNQPQHF

clone_size: NA
d_call: NA
v_call: TRBV4-2
j_call: TRBJ2-5
cdr3_nt: TGTGCCAGCAGCCAAGTAGGGGATGGAGAGACCCAGTACTTC
cdr3_aa: CASSQVGDGETQYF

clone_size: NA
d_call: NA
v_call: TRBV3-1/TRBV3-2
j_call: TRBJ2-3
cdr3_nt: TGTGCCAGCAGCCAAGATCGGGTCGGGGGCCGAATAAATACGCAGTATTTT
cdr3_aa: CASSQDRVGGRINTQYF

clone_size: once
d_call: NA
v_call: TRBV11-2
j_call: TRBJ1-4
cdr3_nt: TGTGCCAGCAGCTTAGATCTCTGGGGGGCGAGGAGTTTTGAAAAACTGTTTTTT
cdr3_aa: CASSLDLWGARSFEKLFF